The 7 T cell receptor beta chains below all came from one sample that was sequenced in a study of blood T cell repertoires in COVID-19. Data came from immunoSEQ multiplex PCR; TCRdb stores just in-frame clones and leaves some out. The sample consists of about 260,000 clones, 75% to 90% of them appearing once. Sequences were obtained from peripheral blood. Receptor source: a man aged 30-40 years with active or convalescent COVID-19.

As for this clone: Other nucleotide sequences in the sample specify the same CDR3. The chain employs TRBV19 and TRBJ2-5; no reliable D call. The CDR3 is 12 residues long. Germline CDR1 reads LNHDA; CDR2 reads SQIVND (reference sequence). Trimming removed 1 base at V and 4 bases at J, with 4 bases between. CDR3: CASSIGGETQYF. As DNA, the CDR3 is TGTGCCAGTAGTATAGGAGGAGAGACCCAGTACTTC.

This clone was detected once. The chain employs TRBV12-3 or TRBV12-4 and TRBJ1-5; no clear D gene. The CDR3 covers 13 residues. Trimming removed 3 bases at V and 6 bases at J, with 9 bases between. CDR3 nucleotides: TGTGCCAGCAGTTTGGTGGAGGGTCAGCCCCAGCATTTT. Its protein is CASSLVEGQPQHF.

The DNA for the CDR3 is TGTGCCAGCAGCCAAATAAGCGGGGGGGCCGGGGTTAGCACAGATACGCAGTATTTT. Residues: CASSQISGGAGVSTDTQYF. V gene TRBV3-1 (or the pseudogene TRBV3-2) combines with J gene TRBJ2-3; 10 bases are shared with TRBD2. Germline V gene data show CDR1 as LGHDT and CDR2 as YNNKEL (reference sequence). The CDR3 contains 19 residues. The ends lost 2 bases at V and 0 bases at J; junction bases unmatched: 11.

This clone was picked up a small number of times. The chain carries TRBV30 and TRBJ2-3; D ambiguous. Per the germline V gene, CDR1 is GTSNPN and CDR2 is SVGIG (reference sequence). This CDR3 spans 15 amino acids. V was trimmed by 0 bases and J by 1 base, leaving 11 bases between them. CDR3 sequence reads: CAWSVMAAGTDTQYF. DNA of the CDR3: TGTGCCTGGAGTGTAATGGCGGCAGGCACAGATACGCAGTATTTT.

The CDR3 DNA reads as TGTGCCAGCAGTGTCTCAAACGGCGGTGGCGGCGCGTTTCGCTACACCTTC. It yields the protein CASSVSNGGGGAFRYTF. The chain carries TRBV6-1 and TRBJ1-2; D remains ambiguous. Trimming stripped 4 bases from V and 9 bases from J, with 27 bases between. Germline CDR1 and CDR2: MNHNS and SASEGT. CDR3 size: 17 residues.

The chain carries TRBV6-2 or TRBV6-3 and TRBJ1-5; 9 bases agree with TRBD1. J was trimmed by 1 base and V by 5 bases; bases with no gene match: 3. Germline CDR1 reads MNHEY; CDR2 reads SVGEGT. CDR3 length: 15 residues. This chain's CDR3 is CASSEDRGSNQPQHF. The DNA of the CDR3 is TGTGCCAGCAGTGAGGACAGGGGCAGCAATCAGCCCCAGCATTTT.

The V gene is TRBV11-2, the J gene TRBJ1-6, with 7 bases aligning to TRBD1. The V gene end was trimmed by 3 bases and the J gene end by 7 bases; junction bases not matched to a gene: 6. This CDR3 spans 15 amino acids. Germline loops: CDR1 SGHAT, CDR2 FQNNGV. The CDR3 here is CASSFETGLNSPLHF. The DNA for the CDR3 is TGTGCCAGCAGCTTTGAGACAGGGCTCAATTCACCCCTCCACTTT.